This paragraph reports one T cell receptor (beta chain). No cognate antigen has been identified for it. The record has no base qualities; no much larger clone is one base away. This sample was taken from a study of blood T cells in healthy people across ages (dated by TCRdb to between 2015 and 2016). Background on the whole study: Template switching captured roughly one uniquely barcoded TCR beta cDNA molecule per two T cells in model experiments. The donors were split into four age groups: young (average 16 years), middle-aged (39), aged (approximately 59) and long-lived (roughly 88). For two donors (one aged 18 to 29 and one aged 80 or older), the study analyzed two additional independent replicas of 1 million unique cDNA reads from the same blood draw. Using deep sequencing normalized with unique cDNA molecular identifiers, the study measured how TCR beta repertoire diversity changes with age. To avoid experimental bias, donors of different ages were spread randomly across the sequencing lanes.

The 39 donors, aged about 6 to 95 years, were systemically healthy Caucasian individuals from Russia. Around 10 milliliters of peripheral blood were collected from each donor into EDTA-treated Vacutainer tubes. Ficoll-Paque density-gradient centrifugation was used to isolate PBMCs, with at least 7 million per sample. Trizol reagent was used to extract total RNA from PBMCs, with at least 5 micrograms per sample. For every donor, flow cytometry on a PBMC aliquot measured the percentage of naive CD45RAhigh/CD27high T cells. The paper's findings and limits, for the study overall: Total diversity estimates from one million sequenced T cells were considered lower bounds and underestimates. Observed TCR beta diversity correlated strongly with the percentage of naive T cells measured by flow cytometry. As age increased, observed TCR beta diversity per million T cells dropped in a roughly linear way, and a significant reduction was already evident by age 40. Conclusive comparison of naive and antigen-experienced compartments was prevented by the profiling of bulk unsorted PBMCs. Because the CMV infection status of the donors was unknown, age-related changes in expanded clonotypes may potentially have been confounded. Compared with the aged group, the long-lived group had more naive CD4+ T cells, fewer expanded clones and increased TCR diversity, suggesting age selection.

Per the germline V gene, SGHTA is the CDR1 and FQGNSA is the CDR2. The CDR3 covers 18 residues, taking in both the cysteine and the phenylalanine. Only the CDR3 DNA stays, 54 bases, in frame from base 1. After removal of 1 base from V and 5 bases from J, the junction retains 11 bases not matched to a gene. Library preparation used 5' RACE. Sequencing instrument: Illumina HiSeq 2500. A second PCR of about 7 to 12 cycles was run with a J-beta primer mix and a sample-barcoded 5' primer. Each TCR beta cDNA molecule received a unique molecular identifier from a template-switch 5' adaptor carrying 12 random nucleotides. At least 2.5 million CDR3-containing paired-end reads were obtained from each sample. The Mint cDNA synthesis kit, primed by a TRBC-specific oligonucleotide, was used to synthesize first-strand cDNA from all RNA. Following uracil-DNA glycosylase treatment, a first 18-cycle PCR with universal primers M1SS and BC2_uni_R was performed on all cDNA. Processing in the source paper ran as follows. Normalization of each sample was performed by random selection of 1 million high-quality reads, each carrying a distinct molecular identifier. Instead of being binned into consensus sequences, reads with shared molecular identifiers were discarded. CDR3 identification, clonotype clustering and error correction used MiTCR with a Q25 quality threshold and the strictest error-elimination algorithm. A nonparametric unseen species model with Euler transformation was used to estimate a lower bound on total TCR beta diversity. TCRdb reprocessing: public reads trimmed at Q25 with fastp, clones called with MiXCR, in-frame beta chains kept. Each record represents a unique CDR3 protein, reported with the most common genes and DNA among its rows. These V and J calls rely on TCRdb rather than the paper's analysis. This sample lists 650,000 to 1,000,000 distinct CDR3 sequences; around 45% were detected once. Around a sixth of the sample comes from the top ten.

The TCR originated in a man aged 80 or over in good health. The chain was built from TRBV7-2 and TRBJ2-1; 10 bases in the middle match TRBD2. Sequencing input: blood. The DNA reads TGTGCCAGCAGCTTAGTTCCGCCTAGCGGGAGCCACCACAATGAGCAGTTCTTC. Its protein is CASSLVPPSGSHHNEQFF.